This T cell receptor (beta chain) was documented in a study of spatial heterogeneity in lung cancer. J was trimmed by 4 bases and V by 0 bases; bases with no gene match: 5. CDR1 and CDR2 (germline): LGHNA, YNFKEQ. CDR3 length equals 15 residues. Sample time point: sample taken at primary tumor resection. General study results and limits: Expanded intratumoral alpha and beta TCR counts tracked tumor mutation counts.

TCRdb recomputed calls from the 5' RACE reads with MiXCR, one row per CDR3 protein. The sample holds about 1,500 distinct CDR3 sequences; 8% to 10% are singletons and the top ten take about 40%. By share, this clonotype counts as medium-sized. Its specificity is not known. The library was designed around alpha chains, so this beta chain is a stray read whose abundance carries little weight. The source of this sequence is a female donor with early-stage non-small cell lung cancer. The material was lung tumor tissue, obtained at surgery. The chain has TRBV4-2 and TRBJ2-7, with 8 positions matching TRBD1. Here the CDR3 reads CASSQDAGGGYEQYF. In nucleotides, the CDR3 is TGTGCCAGCAGCCAAGATGCAGGGGGCGGGTACGAGCAGTACTTC.